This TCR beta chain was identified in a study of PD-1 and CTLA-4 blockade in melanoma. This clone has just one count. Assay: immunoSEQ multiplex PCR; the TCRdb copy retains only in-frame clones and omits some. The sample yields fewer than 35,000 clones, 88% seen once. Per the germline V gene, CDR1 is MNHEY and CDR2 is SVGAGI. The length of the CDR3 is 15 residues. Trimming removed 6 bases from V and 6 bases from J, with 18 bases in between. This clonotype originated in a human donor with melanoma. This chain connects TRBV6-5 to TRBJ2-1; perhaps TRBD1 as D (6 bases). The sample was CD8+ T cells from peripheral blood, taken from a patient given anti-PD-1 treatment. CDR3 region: CASSRPPGVGNEQFF. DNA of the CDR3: TGTGCCAGCAGCCGCCCCCCAGGGGTAGGCAATGAGCAGTTCTTC.